Each of the 14 T cell receptor beta chains below was sequenced from the same sample in a study of T-cell memory formation after mild COVID-19. Using its own MiXCR run on the 5' RACE reads, TCRdb lists one record per CDR3 protein. The table has 180,000 or so distinct CDR3 sequences, around 15% seen once; the top ten hold about 2.1%. The source material was PBMCs or a T cell subset sorted from them (not recorded which). Receptors were obtained from an adult woman who had mild COVID-19 (a few samples of this study predate the infection). Cell type and time point are not known.

The rearrangement joins TRBV6-1 to TRBJ1-4; unclear D gene. Trimming left V 7 bases short and J 7 bases short, with 13 bases between. The CDR3 covers 13 residues. CDR1 is MNHNS, CDR2 SASEGT, per germline. CDR3 sequence: CASTASGVEKLFF. The CDR3 region has the DNA TGTGCCAGCACCGCTAGCGGGGTTGAAAAACTGTTTTTT.

This chain connects TRBV4-3 to TRBJ2-5; D may be TRBD2 (5 bases). V was shortened by 2 bases and J by 3 bases, with 22 bases between the two germline ends. The CDR3 has 18 amino acids. The V gene's germline CDR1 is LGHNA and CDR2 YSLEER. CDR3 loop: CASSQLYGGSGTKETQYF. The CDR3 DNA reads as TGCGCCAGCAGCCAATTATACGGCGGGTCAGGTACCAAAGAGACCCAGTACTTC.

This clonotype was counted between two and nine times. The chain carries TRBV5-1 and TRBJ2-3, with D perhaps being TRBD1 or TRBD2 (5 bases each). Germline assignment: CDR1 SGHRS and CDR2 YFSETQ. The CDR3 runs 17 residues. The V end lost 0 bases, the J end lost 2 bases, and 16 bases lay between the germline ends. CDR3 region: CASSLAGADTITDTQYF. Here the CDR3 DNA reads TGCGCCAGCAGCTTGGCCGGGGCAGATACCATCACAGATACGCAGTATTTT.

The rearrangement uses TRBV5-1 and TRBJ2-5, with 9 bases lining up with TRBD2. The length of the CDR3 is 16 residues. V shed 4 bases and J 2 bases; nucleotides not matched to a gene: 9. Germline values: CDR1 SGHRS, CDR2 YFSETQ. CDR3 DNA: TGCGCCAGCAGCGCCGGGAAGCGGGGGGCTCAAGAGACCCAGTACTTC. Amino acid sequence: CASSAGKRGAQETQYF.

Written as DNA, the CDR3 is TGTGCCAGCAGCCAGGGACCGGGACAGTGGAATACGCAGTATTTT. Its translation: CASSQGPGQWNTQYF. The chain has TRBV7-6 and TRBJ2-3; 7 bases agree with TRBD1. This CDR3 comprises 15 residues. Trimming cost V 5 bases and J 7 bases; bases outside gene matches: 12. Per germline, CDR1 SGHVS and CDR2 FNYEAQ.

Only a few counts were recorded for this clonotype. V usage is TRBV12-3 or TRBV12-4 and J usage is TRBJ2-6, with unresolved D. The CDR3 is made up of 17 amino acids. The germline V and J ends were trimmed by 1 base and 0 bases, with 10 bases remaining between them. The CDR3 DNA reads as TGTGCCAGCAGTTTAGGGGCCGGTTACTCTGGGGCCAACGTCCTGACTTTC. Its translation: CASSLGAGYSGANVLTF.

This clonotype was detected a few times. This rearrangement joins TRBV20-1 to TRBJ2-1; 10 positions agree with TRBD2. Trimming took 3 bases from V and 2 from J; bases not matched to a gene: 7. Looked up from germline, CDR1 is DFQATT and CDR2 is SNEGSKA (reference sequence). The CDR3 loop spans 16 amino acids. The CDR3 coding sequence is TGCAGTGCTAGCCGAGCGGGAGGGGGCCCCTACAATGAGCAGTTCTTC. It yields the protein CSASRAGGGPYNEQFF.

Only a few counts were recorded for this clonotype. The rearrangement joins TRBV27 to TRBJ2-1; the D gene is possibly TRBD1 (6 bases). Germline CDR1 and CDR2: MNHEY and SMNVEV (reference sequence). V lost 4 bases to trimming and J lost 0 bases, with 10 bases between them. The CDR3 contains 15 residues. The DNA for the CDR3 is TGTGCCAGCAGTTCCTGGACAGTCTCCTACAATGAGCAGTTCTTC. It yields the protein CASSSWTVSYNEQFF.

The gene calls are TRBV4-1 and TRBJ2-1; 9 nucleotides match TRBD2. Germline lookup yields CDR1 MGHRA and CDR2 YSYEKL. The CDR3 is 17 residues long. The V segment lost 0 bases and the J segment 10 bases; nucleotides outside the gene matches: 13. The CDR3 protein is CASSQDRRLAGYWEQFF. For the CDR3, the DNA is TGCGCCAGCAGCCAAGATCGACGTCTAGCGGGGTACTGGGAGCAGTTCTTC.

The J gene is TRBJ2-5, the V gene TRBV7-9; 7 nucleotides match TRBD2. CDR1 SEHNR and CDR2 FQNEAQ come from the germline V gene (reference sequence). This CDR3 has 15 residues. The trim removed 0 bases at V and 2 bases at J, leaving 3 bases unmatched. The chain's CDR3 is CASSLASGVQETQYF. The CDR3 DNA sequence: TGTGCCAGCAGCTTAGCCAGCGGGGTACAAGAGACCCAGTACTTC.

This clonotype was detected a few times. The rearrangement uses TRBV6-2 or TRBV6-3 and TRBJ2-7, with a possible D match to TRBD2 (5 bases). Trimming shortened V by 6 bases and J by 3 bases, and 12 bases separated the two germline ends. Germline lookup yields CDR1 MNHEY and CDR2 SVGEGT. The CDR3 runs 13 residues. DNA of the CDR3: TGTGCCAGCAGCGACCGGACTGACTACGAGCAGTACTTC. Its translation: CASSDRTDYEQYF.

The V gene is TRBV27, the J gene TRBJ2-3; possibly TRBD1 for D (6 bases). With 4 bases removed from V and 0 bases from J, the gap between germline ends came to 14 bases. This CDR3 is 16 amino acids long. Germline CDR1 MNHEY, CDR2 SMNVEV (reference sequence). The CDR3 loop is CASSSLWGQSTDTQYF. CDR3 bases: TGTGCCAGCAGTTCACTTTGGGGGCAAAGCACAGATACGCAGTATTTT.

This clonotype was observed a few times. The chain has TRBV15 and TRBJ2-7, with D unresolved. CDR1 LNHNV and CDR2 YYDKDF come from the germline V gene (reference sequence). V lost 3 bases and J 3 bases, leaving 9 bases between the germline ends. This CDR3 region has 13 residues. As DNA, the CDR3 is TGTGCCACCAGCAGCCGAGTTAGCTACGAGCAGTACTTC. Its translation is CATSSRVSYEQYF. The full variable domain, rest sourced from reference TRBV15 and TRBJ2-7, is DAMVIQNPRYQVTQFGKPVTLSCSQTLNHNVMYWYQQKSSQAPKLLFHYYDKDFNNEADTPDNFQSRRPNTSFCFLDIRSPGLGDTAMYLCATSSRVSYEQYFGPGTRLTVT.

This clonotype was recorded many times. The CDR3 nucleotides are TGTGCCAGCAGTTTAGGGACAGTGAACACTGAAGCTTTCTTT. Its protein product is CASSLGTVNTEAFF. The J gene is TRBJ1-1, the V gene TRBV12-3 or TRBV12-4, with D perhaps TRBD1 (6 bases). The CDR3 spans 14 residues. V dropped 1 base and J dropped 0 bases, with 6 bases sitting between them.